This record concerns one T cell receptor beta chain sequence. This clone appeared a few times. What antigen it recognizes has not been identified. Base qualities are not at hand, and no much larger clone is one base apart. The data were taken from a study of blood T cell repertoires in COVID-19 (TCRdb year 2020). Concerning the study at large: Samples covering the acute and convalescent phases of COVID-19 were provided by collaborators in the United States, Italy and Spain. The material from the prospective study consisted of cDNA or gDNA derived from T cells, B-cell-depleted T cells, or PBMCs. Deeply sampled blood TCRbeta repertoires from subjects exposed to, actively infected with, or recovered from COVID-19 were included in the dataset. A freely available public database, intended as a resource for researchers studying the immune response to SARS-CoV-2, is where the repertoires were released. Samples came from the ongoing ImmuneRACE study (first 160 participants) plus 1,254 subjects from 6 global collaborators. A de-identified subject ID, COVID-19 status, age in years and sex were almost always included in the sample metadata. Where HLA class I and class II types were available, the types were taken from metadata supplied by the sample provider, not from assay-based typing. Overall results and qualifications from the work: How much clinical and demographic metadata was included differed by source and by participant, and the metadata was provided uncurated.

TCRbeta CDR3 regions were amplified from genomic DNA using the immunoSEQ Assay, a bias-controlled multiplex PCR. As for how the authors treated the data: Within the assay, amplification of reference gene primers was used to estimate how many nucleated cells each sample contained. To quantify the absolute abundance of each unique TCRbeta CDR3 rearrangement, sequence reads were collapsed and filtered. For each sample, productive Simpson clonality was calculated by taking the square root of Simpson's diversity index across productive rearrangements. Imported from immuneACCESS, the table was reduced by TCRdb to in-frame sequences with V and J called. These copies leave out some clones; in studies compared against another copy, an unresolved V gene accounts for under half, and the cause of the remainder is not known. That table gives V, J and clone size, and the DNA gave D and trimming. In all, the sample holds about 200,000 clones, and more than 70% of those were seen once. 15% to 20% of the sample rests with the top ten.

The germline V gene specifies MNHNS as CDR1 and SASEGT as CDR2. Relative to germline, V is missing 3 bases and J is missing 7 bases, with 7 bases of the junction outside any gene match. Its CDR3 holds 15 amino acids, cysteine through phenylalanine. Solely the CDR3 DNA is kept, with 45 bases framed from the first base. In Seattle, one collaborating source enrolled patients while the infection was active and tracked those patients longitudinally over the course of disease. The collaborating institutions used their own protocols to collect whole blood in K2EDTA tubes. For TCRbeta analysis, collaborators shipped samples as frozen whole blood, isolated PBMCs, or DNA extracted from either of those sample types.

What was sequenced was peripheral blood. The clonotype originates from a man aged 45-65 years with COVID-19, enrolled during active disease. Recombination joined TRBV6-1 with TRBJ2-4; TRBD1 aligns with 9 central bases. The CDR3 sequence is CASSESGTGLNIQYF. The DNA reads TGTGCCAGCAGTGAGTCCGGGACAGGGCTGAACATTCAGTACTTC.